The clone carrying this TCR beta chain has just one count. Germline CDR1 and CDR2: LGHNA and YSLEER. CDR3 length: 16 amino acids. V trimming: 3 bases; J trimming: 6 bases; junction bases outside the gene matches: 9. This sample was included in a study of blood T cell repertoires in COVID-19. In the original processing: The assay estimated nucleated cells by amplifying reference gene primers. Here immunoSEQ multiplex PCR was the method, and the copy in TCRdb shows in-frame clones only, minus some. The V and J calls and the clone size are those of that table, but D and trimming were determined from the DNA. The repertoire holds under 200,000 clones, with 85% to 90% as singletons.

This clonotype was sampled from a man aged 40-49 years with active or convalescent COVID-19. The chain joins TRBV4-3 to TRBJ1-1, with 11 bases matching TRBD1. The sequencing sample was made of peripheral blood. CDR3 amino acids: CASSQRDRGISAEAFF. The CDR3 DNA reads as TGCGCCAGCAGCCAGCGGGACAGGGGGATTAGCGCTGAAGCTTTCTTT.